These 14 T cell receptor beta chains were sequenced from one sample in a study of T-cell reconstitution after alpha-beta-depleted transplantation in children (dated by TCRdb to the mid-2010s). Library prep was done by PCR. Reads for this sample came from an Illumina HiSeq 2500. TCR libraries were prepared with molecular barcoding, using unique molecular identifiers to normalize TCRbeta repertoire quantification. TCRdb applied fastp at Q25 and MiXCR to the public reads, then kept only in-frame beta chains. Each record represents a unique CDR3 protein, reported with the most common genes and DNA among its rows. The table for this sample lists about 90,000 distinct CDR3 sequences; 7% to 10% of them were counted only once. 5.5% to 7% of the sample is held by the ten biggest clonotypes. Specimen: PBMCs from the stem cell graft donor, collected from the stem cell graft. Receptors were obtained from a human donor who donated a stem cell graft to a child with congenital amegakaryocytic thrombocytopenia.

This clonotype was recorded many times. The chain combines TRBV7-2 with TRBJ2-7; TRBD2 matches 8 bases. Germline V gives CDR1 SGHTA, CDR2 FQGNSA. V lost 5 bases and J lost 2; bases outside the gene matches: 5. The CDR3 covers 14 residues. The CDR3 DNA is TGTGCCAGCAGCCCAACTAGCGGTCCCTACGAGCAGTACTTC. Residues: CASSPTSGPYEQYF.

On this clonotype itself: A much larger clone is a single base away; this may be a read error. The J gene is TRBJ2-3, the V gene TRBV20-1, with D unclear. Germline assignment: CDR1 DFQATT and CDR2 SNEGSKA (reference sequence). The CDR3 totals 10 residues. The CDR3 region is CSARVDRQYF. The CDR3, as DNA: TGCAGTGCCCGGGTGGATAGGCAGTATTTT.

This clonotype was seen at least ten times. The CDR3 DNA reads TGCAGTGCCCCCCCCCGGACGAAGGCCACAGATACGCAGTATTTT. Its translation is CSAPPRTKATDTQYF. The chain couples TRBV20-1 to TRBJ2-3; D unclear. The CDR3 consists of 15 residues. Germline assignment: CDR1 DFQATT and CDR2 SNEGSKA (reference sequence). V was cut by 6 bases and J by 2 bases, with 18 bases left in between.

This clonotype was observed at least ten times. The rearrangement joins TRBV5-1 to TRBJ2-6; D may correspond to TRBD1 or TRBD2 (5 bases each). The CDR3 is 15 amino acids. CDR1 is SGHRS, CDR2 YFSETQ, per germline. V was pared by 7 bases and J by 0 bases, with 11 bases between. The CDR3 here is CASRDRSSGANVLTF. CDR3 coding DNA: TGCGCCAGCCGGGACCGTAGCTCTGGGGCCAACGTCCTGACTTTC.

This clonotype was counted ten times or more. The chain recombines TRBV7-2 with TRBJ2-3; 7 bases agree with TRBD2. From germline, CDR1 is SGHTA and CDR2 FQGNSA. The CDR3 loop spans 14 amino acids. The junction had 4 bases not matched to a gene; V was cut back by 1 base and J by 6 bases. For the CDR3, the DNA is TGTGCCAGCAGCTTAGATGCGGGGGTTGATACGCAGTATTTT. It encodes CASSLDAGVDTQYF.

This clonotype was seen many times. The chain is built from TRBV28 and TRBJ1-6; 8 positions match TRBD1. Unmatched junction bases numbered 15, after V lost 5 bases and J lost 9 bases. CDR1 MDHEN and CDR2 SYDVKM come from the germline V gene. This CDR3 has 17 residues. For the CDR3, the DNA is TGTGCCAGCAGTCTACACCGGGACAGGAATTTGGGTTCACCCCTCCACTTT. This translates into CASSLHRDRNLGSPLHF. The full variable domain, completed using reference TRBV28 and TRBJ1-6, is DVKVTQSSRYLVKRTGEKVFLECVQDMDHENMFWYRQDPGLGLRLIYFSYDVKMKEKGDIPEGYSVSREKKERFSLILESASTNQTSMYLCASSLHRDRNLGSPLHFGNGTRLTVT.

There are a few counts of this clonotype. CDR3 in DNA: TGCGCCAGCAGCTTGATGTCGGGATCGTACTATGGCTACACCTTC. Its protein product is CASSLMSGSYYGYTF. The rearrangement links TRBV5-1 to TRBJ1-2; D ambiguous. This CDR3 spans 15 amino acids. V lost 1 base and J lost 3, with 13 bases in between. Germline values: CDR1 SGHRS, CDR2 YFSETQ. Together with reference TRBV5-1 and TRBJ1-2, the CDR3 gives the full variable domain: KAGVTQTPRYLIKTRGQQVTLSCSPISGHRSVSWYQQTPGQGLQFLFEYFSETQRNKGNFPGRFSGRQFSNSRSEMNVSTLELGDSALYLCASSLMSGSYYGYTFGSGTRLTVV.

This clonotype was seen a handful of times. The CDR3, as DNA: TGCAGTGCTAGAGCTAGCGGGCCCCCAGATACGCAGTATTTT. This encodes CSARASGPPDTQYF. The genes are TRBV20-1 and TRBJ2-3; 8 bases map to TRBD2. This CDR3 comprises 14 residues. The germline CDR1 and CDR2 sequences are DFQATT and SNEGSKA (reference sequence). V was pared by 1 base and J by 4 bases, with 4 bases of the junction left unmatched.

This clonotype was recorded many times. The CDR3 sequence is CSASRSWDTEAFF. For the CDR3, the DNA is TGCAGTGCTAGTCGGAGTTGGGACACTGAAGCTTTCTTT. The chain recombines TRBV20-1 with TRBJ1-1; no clear D gene. The CDR3 is made up of 13 amino acids. Looked up from germline, CDR1 is DFQATT and CDR2 is SNEGSKA (reference sequence). Trimming removed 3 bases at V and 3 bases at J, with 11 bases between.

This clonotype was picked up many times. The chain is built from TRBV4-1 and TRBJ1-2, with 8 nucleotides matching TRBD1. V lost 3 bases, J lost 6 bases, and 12 bases stayed unmatched. Germline loops: CDR1 MGHRA, CDR2 YSYEKL. The CDR3 spans 16 residues. The CDR3 bases are TGCGCCAGCAGCCATTCTTCGGACAGGGCCAAAGATGGCTACACCTTC. The encoded protein is CASSHSSDRAKDGYTF.

This clonotype has at least ten counts. The chain joins TRBV9 to TRBJ2-1, with 11 bases lining up with TRBD2. V lost 0 bases to trimming and J lost 5 bases; unmatched junction nucleotides: 4. The germline V gene has CDR1 SGDLS and CDR2 YYNGEE. CDR3 length equals 16 residues. The CDR3 DNA follows: TGTGCCAGCAGCGTAGGCGCTAGCGGGGGGAACAATGAGCAGTTCTTC. Its translation: CASSVGASGGNNEQFF. The whole variable domain, remainder taken from reference TRBV9 and TRBJ2-1, is DSGVTQTPKHLITATGQRVTLRCSPRSGDLSVYWYQQSLDQGLQFLIQYYNGEERAKGNILERFSAQQFPDLHSELNLSSLELGDSALYFCASSVGASGGNNEQFFGPGTRLTVL.

This clonotype showed up many times. The rearrangement links TRBV20-1 to TRBJ2-4, with unresolved D. This CDR3 is 11 amino acids long. The germline gives CDR1 DFQATT, CDR2 SNEGSKA (reference sequence). CDR3 in amino acids: CGIVQPNIQYF. CDR3 sequence (DNA): TGCGGAATTGTGCAACCTAACATTCAGTACTTC.

This clonotype was detected ten times or more. The genes are TRBV4-1 and TRBJ2-7, with a possible D match to TRBD2 (5 bases). Germline CDR1 is MGHRA and CDR2 is YSYEKL. Trimming pared 0 bases from V and 0 bases from J, leaving 18 bases between. This CDR3 comprises 18 residues. The CDR3: CASSQDIPAEMSSYEQYF. CDR3 sequence (DNA): TGCGCCAGCAGCCAAGACATCCCAGCGGAGATGAGCTCCTACGAGCAGTACTTC.

The V call is TRBV5-6, the J call TRBJ2-1; the D is unclear. V dropped 2 bases and J dropped 4 bases, with 7 bases sitting between them. Per germline, CDR1 SGHDT and CDR2 YYEEEE. The CDR3 runs to 13 residues. The CDR3 DNA is TGTGCCAGCAGCTTTGGAGTTTACAATGAGCAGTTCTTC. This gives the protein CASSFGVYNEQFF.